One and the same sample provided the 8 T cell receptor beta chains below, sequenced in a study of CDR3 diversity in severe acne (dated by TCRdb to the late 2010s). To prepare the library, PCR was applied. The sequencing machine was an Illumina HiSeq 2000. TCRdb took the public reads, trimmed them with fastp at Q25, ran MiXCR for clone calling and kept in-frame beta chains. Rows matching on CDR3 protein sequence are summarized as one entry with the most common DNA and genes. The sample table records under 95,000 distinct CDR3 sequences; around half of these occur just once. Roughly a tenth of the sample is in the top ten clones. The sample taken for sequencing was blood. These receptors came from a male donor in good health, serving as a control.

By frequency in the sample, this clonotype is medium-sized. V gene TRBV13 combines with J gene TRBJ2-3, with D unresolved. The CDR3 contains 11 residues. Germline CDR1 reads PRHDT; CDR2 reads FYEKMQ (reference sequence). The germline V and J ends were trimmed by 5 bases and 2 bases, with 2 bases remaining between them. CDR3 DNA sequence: TGTGCCAGCAGCGTCACAGATACGCAGTATTTT. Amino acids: CASSVTDTQYF. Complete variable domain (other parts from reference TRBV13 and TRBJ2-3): AAGVIQSPRHLIKEKRETATLKCYPIPRHDTVYWYQQGPGQDPQFLISFYEKMQSDKGSIPDRFSAQQFSDYHSELNMSSLELGDSALYFCASSVTDTQYFGPGTRLTVL.

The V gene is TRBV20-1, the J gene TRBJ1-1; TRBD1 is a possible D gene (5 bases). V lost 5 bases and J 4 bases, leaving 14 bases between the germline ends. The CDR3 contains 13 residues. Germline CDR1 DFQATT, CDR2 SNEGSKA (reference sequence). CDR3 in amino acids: CSAGGTQGTEAFF. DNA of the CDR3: TGCAGTGCTGGGGGGACCCAGGGCACTGAAGCTTTCTTT.

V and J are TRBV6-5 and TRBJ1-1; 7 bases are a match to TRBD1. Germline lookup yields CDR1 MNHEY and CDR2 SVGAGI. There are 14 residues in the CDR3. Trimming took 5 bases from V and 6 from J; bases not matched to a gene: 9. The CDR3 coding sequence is TGTGCCAGCAGTGAAGGACAGGAGATATCTGAAGCTTTCTTT. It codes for CASSEGQEISEAFF.

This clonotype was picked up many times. CDR3 bases: TGTGCCAGCAGTTTAGATTCAGGTAGGAACACTGAAGCTTTCTTT. This translates into CASSLDSGRNTEAFF. The V and J genes are TRBV28 and TRBJ1-1; no clear D. V lost 2 bases, J lost 1 base, and 11 bases lay in between. The CDR3 is made up of 15 amino acids. Germline assignment: CDR1 MDHEN and CDR2 SYDVKM.

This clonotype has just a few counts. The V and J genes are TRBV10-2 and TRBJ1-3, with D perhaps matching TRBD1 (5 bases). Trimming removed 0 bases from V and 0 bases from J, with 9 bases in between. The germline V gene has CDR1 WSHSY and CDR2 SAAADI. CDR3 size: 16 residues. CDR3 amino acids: CASSESIDSSGNTIYF. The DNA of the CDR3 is TGCGCCAGCAGTGAGTCGATTGACAGCTCTGGAAACACCATATATTTT.

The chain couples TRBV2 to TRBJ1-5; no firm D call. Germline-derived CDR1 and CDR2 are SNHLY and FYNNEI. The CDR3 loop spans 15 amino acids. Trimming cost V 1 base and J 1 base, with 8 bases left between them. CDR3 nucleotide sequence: TGTGCCAGCAGTGAAGAAGGCGGGAGCAATCAGCCCCAGCATTTT. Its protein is CASSEEGGSNQPQHF.

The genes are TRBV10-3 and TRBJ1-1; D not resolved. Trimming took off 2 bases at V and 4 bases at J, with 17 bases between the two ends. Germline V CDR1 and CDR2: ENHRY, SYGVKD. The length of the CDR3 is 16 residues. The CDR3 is CAISEAIWESGTEAFF. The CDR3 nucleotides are TGTGCCATCAGTGAGGCAATTTGGGAGAGCGGCACTGAAGCTTTCTTT.

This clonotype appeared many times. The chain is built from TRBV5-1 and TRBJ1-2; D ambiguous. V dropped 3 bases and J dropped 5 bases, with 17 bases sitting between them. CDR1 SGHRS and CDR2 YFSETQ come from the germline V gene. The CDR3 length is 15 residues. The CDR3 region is CASSSGQGMEYGYTF. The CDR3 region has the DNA TGCGCCAGCAGCTCGGGCCAAGGGATGGAGTATGGCTACACCTTC.